This TCR beta chain was profiled in a study of PD-1 blockade in classical Hodgkin lymphoma. Turning to the study itself: Nivolumab dosing for patients was 3 mg/kg, administered intravenously every 2 weeks.

The CDR3 contains 14 residues. With 6 bases removed from V and 7 bases from J, the gap between germline ends came to 16 bases. In germline, CDR1 is KGHSH, CDR2 LQKENI. General study results and limits: Anyone who began nivolumab under 1 year after ASCT was excluded. By C4D1 there was a significant rise in CD4+ TCR diversity but not in CD8+ TCR diversity. Newly diagnosed and completely responding patients shared comparable baseline diversity.

On this clone: Its target is not known.

Profiled with immunoSEQ multiplex PCR; TCRdb holds only in-frame clones, not every one. The sample records 45,000 to 60,000 clones, approximately 80% being singletons. The time point here: cycle 4 day 1 (C4D1), after 6 weeks of nivolumab. Each patient relapsed following autologous stem cell transplantation, and prior brentuximab vedotin exposure differed. This chain links TRBV18 with TRBJ1-5; D gene unclear. This TCR was sampled from a human donor with classical Hodgkin lymphoma. Sequenced here: peripheral blood mononuclear cells (PBMCs), sampled before the fourth cycle of nivolumab. CDR3 coding DNA: TGTGCCAGCTCCCCGGGCCCCTCAGGACAGCCCCAGCATTTT. The encoded protein is CASSPGPSGQPQHF.